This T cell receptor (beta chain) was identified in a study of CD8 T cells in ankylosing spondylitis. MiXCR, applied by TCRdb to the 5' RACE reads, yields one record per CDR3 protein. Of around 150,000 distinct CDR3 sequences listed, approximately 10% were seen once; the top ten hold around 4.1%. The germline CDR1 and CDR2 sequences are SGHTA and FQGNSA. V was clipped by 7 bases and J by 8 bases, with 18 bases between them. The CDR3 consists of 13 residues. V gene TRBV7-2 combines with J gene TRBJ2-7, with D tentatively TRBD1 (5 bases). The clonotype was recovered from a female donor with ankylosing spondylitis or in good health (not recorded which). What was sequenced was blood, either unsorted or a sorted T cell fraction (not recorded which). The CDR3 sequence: CASTFLMMDKQYF. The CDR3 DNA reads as TGTGCCAGCACCTTCCTTATGATGGACAAGCAGTACTTC.